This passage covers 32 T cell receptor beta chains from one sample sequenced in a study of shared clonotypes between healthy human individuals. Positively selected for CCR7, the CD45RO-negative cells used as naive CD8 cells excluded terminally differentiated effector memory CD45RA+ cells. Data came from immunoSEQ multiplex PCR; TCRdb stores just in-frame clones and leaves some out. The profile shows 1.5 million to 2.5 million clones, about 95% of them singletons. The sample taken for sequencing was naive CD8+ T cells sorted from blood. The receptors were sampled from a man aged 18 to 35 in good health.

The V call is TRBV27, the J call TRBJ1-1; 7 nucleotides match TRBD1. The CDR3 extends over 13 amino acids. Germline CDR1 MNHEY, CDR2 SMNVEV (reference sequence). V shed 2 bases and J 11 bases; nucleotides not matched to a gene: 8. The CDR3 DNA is TGTGCCAGCAGTTTACCCGACAGGGTGAGGGCTTTCTTT. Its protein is CASSLPDRVRAFF.

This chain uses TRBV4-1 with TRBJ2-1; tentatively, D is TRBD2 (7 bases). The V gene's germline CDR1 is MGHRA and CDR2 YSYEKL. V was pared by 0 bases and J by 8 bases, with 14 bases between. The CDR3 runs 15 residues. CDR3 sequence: CASSQDPGGVYEQFF. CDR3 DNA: TGCGCCAGCAGCCAAGATCCGGGGGGCGTTTATGAGCAGTTCTTC.

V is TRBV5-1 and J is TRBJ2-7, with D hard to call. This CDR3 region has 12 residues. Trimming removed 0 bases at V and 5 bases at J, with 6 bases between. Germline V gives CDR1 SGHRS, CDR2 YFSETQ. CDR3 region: CASSLALDEQYF. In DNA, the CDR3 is TGCGCCAGCAGCTTGGCCTTAGACGAGCAGTACTTC.

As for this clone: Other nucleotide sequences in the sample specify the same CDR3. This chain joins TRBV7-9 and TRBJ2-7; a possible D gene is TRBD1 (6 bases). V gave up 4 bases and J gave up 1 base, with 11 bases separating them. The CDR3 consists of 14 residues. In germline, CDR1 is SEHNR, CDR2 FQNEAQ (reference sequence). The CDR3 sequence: CASSSGQGSYEQYF. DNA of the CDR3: TGTGCCAGCAGCTCGGGGCAGGGGTCCTACGAGCAGTACTTC.

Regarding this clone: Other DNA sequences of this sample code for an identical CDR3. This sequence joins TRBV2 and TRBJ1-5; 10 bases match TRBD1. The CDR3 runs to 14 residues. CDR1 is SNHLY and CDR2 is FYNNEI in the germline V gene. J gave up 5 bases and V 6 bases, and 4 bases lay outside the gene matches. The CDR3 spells CASRGDRGYQPQHF. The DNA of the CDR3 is TGTGCCAGCAGGGGGGACAGGGGCTATCAGCCCCAGCATTTT. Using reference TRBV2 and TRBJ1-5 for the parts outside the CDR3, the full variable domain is EPEVTQTPSHQVTQMGQEVILRCVPISNHLYFYWYRQILGQKVEFLVSFYNNEISEKSEIFDDQFSVERPDGSNFTLKIRSTKLEDSAMYFCASRGDRGYQPQHFGDGTRLSIL.

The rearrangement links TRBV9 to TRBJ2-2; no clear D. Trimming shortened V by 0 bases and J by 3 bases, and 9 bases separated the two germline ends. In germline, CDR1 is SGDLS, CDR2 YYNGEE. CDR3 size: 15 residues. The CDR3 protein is CASSVENTYTGELFF. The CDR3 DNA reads TGTGCCAGCAGCGTAGAGAACACATACACCGGGGAGCTGTTTTTT.

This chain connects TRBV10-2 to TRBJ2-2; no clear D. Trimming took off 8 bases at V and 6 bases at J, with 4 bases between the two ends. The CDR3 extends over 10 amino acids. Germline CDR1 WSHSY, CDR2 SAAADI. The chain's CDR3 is CASGSGELFF. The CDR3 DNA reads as TGCGCCAGCGGGTCCGGGGAGCTGTTTTTT.

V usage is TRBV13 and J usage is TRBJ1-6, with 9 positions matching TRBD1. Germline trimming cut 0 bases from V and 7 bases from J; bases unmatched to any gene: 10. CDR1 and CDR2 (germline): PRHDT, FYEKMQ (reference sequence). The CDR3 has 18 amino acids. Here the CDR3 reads CASSLGLSPDRGNSPLHF. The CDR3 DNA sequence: TGTGCCAGCAGCTTAGGCCTTTCACCCGACAGGGGGAATTCACCCCTCCACTTT.

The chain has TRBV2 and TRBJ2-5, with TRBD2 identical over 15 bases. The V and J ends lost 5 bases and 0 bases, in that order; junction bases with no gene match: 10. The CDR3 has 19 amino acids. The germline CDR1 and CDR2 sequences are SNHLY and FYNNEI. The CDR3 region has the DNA TGTGCCAGCAGTAACCCATGGACTAGCGGGGGGGCCCACCAAGAGACCCAGTACTTC. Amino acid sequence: CASSNPWTSGGAHQETQYF. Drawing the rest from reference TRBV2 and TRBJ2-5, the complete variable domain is EPEVTQTPSHQVTQMGQEVILRCVPISNHLYFYWYRQILGQKVEFLVSFYNNEISEKSEIFDDQFSVERPDGSNFTLKIRSTKLEDSAMYFCASSNPWTSGGAHQETQYFGPGTRLLVL.

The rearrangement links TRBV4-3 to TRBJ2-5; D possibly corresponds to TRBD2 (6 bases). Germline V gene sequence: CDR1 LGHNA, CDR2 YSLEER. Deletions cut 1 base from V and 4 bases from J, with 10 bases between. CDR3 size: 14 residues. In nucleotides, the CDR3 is TGCGCCAGCAGCCAAGTCGGGAGCCCAGAGACCCAGTACTTC. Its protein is CASSQVGSPETQYF.

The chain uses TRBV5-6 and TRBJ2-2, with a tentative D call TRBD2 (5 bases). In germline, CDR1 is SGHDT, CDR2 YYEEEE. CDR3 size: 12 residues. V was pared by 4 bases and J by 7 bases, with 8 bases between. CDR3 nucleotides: TGTGCCAGCAGCGGACTCAACGGGGAGCTGTTTTTT. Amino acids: CASSGLNGELFF.

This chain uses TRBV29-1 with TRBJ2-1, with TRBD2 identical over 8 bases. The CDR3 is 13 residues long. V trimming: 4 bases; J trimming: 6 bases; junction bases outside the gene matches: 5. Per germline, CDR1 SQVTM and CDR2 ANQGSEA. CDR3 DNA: TGCAGCGTTGTCGGGGGGGCCAGCAATGAGCAGTTCTTC. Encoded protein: CSVVGGASNEQFF.

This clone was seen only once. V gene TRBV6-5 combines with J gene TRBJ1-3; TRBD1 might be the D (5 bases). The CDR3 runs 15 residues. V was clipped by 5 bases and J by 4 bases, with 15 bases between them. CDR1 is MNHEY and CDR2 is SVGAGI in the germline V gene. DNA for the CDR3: TGTGCCAGCAGTGGGGACCGCGCGAGGGGAAACACCATATATTTT. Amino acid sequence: CASSGDRARGNTIYF.

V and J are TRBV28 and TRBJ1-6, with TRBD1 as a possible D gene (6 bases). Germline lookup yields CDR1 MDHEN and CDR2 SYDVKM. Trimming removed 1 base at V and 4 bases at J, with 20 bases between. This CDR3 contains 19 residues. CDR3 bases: TGTGCCAGCAGTTTATATCGGACAGAGCTCCTCAAGTATAATTCACCCCTCCACTTT. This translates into CASSLYRTELLKYNSPLHF.

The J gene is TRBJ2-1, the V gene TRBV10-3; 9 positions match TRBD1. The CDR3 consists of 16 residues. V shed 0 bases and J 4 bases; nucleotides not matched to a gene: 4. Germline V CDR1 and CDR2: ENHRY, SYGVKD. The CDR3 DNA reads TGTGCCATCAGTGAGTCTGGGACAGGGCTGTACAATGAGCAGTTCTTC. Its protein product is CAISESGTGLYNEQFF.

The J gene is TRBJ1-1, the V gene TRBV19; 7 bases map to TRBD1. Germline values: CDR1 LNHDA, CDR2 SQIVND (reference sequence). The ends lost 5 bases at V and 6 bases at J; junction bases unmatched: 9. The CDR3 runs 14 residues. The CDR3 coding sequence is TGTGCCAGTAGTCCGGGGACAGTTGTCGCTGAAGCTTTCTTT. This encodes CASSPGTVVAEAFF.

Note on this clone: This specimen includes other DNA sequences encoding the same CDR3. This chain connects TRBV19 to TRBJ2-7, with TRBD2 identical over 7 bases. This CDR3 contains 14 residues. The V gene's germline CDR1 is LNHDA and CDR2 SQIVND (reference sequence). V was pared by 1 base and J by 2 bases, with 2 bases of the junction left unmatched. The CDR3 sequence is CASSIGEGPYEQYF. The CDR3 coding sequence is TGTGCCAGTAGTATAGGGGAGGGACCCTACGAGCAGTACTTC.

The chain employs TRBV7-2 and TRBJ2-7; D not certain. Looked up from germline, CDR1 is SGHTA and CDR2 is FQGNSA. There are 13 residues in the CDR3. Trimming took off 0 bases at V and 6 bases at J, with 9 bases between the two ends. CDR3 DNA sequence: TGTGCCAGCAGCTTAGCGCTAATGGGCGAGCAGTACTTC. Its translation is CASSLALMGEQYF.

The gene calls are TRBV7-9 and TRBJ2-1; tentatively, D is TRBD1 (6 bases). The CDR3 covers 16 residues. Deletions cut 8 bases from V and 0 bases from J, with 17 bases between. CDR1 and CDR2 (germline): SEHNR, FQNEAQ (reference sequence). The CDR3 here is CASGSFTGSSYNEQFF. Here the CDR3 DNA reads TGTGCCAGCGGGTCCTTCACAGGGAGCTCCTACAATGAGCAGTTCTTC.

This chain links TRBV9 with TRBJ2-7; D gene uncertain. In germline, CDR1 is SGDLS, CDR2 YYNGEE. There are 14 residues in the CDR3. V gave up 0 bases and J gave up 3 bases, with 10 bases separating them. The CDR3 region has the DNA TGTGCCAGCAGCGTAGGCTTCACAAACTACGAGCAGTACTTC. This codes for CASSVGFTNYEQYF. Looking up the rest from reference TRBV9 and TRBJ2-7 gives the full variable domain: DSGVTQTPKHLITATGQRVTLRCSPRSGDLSVYWYQQSLDQGLQFLIQYYNGEERAKGNILERFSAQQFPDLHSELNLSSLELGDSALYFCASSVGFTNYEQYFGPGTRLTVT.

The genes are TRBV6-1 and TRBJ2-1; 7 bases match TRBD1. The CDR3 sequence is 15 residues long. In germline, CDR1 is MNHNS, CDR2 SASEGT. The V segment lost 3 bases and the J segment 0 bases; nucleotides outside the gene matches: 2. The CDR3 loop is CASSDYRGSYNEQFF. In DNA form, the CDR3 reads TGTGCCAGCAGTGACTACAGGGGCTCCTACAATGAGCAGTTCTTC.

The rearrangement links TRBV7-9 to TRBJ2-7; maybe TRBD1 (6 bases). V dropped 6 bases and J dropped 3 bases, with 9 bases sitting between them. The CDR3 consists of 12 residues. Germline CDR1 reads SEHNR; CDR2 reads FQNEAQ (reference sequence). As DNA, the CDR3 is TGTGCCAGCAGGGCGGACAGCTACGAGCAGTACTTC. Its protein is CASRADSYEQYF.

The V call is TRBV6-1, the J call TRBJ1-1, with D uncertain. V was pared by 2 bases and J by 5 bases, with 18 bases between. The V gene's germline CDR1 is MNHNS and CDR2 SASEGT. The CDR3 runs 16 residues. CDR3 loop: CASSEFVMEVGTEAFF. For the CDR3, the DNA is TGTGCCAGCAGTGAATTTGTTATGGAGGTCGGGACTGAAGCTTTCTTT.

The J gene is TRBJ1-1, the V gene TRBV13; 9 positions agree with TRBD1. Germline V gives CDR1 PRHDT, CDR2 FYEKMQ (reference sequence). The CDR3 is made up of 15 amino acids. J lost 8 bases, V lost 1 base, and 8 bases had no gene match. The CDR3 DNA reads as TGTGCCAGCAGCTTAGAGGGACAGGGTTTTGGGGAAGCTTTCTTT. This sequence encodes CASSLEGQGFGEAFF.

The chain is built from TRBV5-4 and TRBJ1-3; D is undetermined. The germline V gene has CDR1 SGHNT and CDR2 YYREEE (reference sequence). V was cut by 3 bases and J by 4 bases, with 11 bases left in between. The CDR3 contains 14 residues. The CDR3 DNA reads TGTGCCAGCAGCTGGGGTCCCCAAGGAAACACCATATATTTT. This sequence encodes CASSWGPQGNTIYF.

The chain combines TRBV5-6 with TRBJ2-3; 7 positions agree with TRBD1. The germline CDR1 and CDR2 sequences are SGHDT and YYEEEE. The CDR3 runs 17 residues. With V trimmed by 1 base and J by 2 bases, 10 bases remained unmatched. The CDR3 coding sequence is TGTGCCAGCAGCTTGATACGGACAGGAAGGGACACAGATACGCAGTATTTT. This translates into CASSLIRTGRDTDTQYF.

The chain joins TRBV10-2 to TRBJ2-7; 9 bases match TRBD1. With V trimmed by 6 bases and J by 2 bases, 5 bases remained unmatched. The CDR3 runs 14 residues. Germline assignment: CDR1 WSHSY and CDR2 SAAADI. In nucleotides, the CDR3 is TGCGCCAGCAGGTCCGGGACAGGGCCCTACGAGCAGTACTTC. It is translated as CASRSGTGPYEQYF.

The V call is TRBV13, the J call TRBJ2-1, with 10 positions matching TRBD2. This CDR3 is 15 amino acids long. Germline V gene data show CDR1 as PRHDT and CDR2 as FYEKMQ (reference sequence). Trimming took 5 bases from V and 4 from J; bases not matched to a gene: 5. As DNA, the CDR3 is TGTGCCAGCAGCCCTAGCGGGAGATCTTACAATGAGCAGTTCTTC. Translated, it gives CASSPSGRSYNEQFF.

The CDR3 region has the DNA TGTGCCAGCATTCAAGCAGATGGCTACACCTTC. Encoded protein: CASIQADGYTF. This chain uses TRBV6-1 with TRBJ1-2; no clear D gene. Trimming took 7 bases from V and 6 from J, leaving 9 bases between them. Germline V gives CDR1 MNHNS, CDR2 SASEGT. CDR3 length: 11 amino acids.

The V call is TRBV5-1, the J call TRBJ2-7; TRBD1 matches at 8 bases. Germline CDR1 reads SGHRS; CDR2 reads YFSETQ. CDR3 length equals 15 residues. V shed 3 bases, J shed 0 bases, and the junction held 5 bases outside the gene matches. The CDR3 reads CASSYRDRSSYEQYF. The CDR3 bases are TGCGCCAGCAGCTACCGGGACAGGAGCTCCTACGAGCAGTACTTC.

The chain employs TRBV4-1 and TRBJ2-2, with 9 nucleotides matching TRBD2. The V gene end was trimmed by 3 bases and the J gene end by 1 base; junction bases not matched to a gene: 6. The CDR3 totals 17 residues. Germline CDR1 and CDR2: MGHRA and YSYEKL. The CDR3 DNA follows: TGCGCCAGCAGCCACCTTCCTAGCGGGAAGAACACCGGGGAGCTGTTTTTT. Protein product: CASSHLPSGKNTGELFF.

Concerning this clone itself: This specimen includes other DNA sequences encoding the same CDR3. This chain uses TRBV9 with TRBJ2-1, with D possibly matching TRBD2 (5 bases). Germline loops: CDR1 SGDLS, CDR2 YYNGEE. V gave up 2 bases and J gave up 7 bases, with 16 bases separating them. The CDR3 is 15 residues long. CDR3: CASSVGSGVGNEQFF. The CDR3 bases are TGTGCCAGCAGCGTGGGGTCCGGGGTTGGAAATGAGCAGTTCTTC.